This T cell receptor beta chain is from a study of technical replicates of blood from several donors. Assay used: immunoSEQ multiplex PCR; TCRdb lists only in-frame clones, some missing. The sample has 75,000 to 95,000 clones, 96% seen once. A note on this clone: This same CDR3 is encoded by further DNA sequences in the sample.

Germline-derived CDR1 and CDR2 are LNHDA and SQIVND (reference sequence). The CDR3 loop spans 15 amino acids. V lost 4 bases, J lost 0 bases, and 3 bases stayed unmatched. Source material: T cells isolated from PBMCs. V and J are TRBV19 and TRBJ2-1, with 7 bases aligning to TRBD2. The receptor comes from a human donor in good health. The CDR3: CASSSGTTSYNEQFF. The CDR3 bases are TGTGCCAGTAGTAGCGGGACTACCTCCTACAATGAGCAGTTCTTC. Full variable domain (remainder filled in from reference TRBV19 and TRBJ2-1): DGGITQSPKYLFRKEGQNVTLSCEQNLNHDAMYWYRQDPGQGLRLIYYSQIVNDFQKGDIAEGYSVSREKKESFPLTVTSAQKNPTAFYLCASSSGTTSYNEQFFGPGTRLTVL.